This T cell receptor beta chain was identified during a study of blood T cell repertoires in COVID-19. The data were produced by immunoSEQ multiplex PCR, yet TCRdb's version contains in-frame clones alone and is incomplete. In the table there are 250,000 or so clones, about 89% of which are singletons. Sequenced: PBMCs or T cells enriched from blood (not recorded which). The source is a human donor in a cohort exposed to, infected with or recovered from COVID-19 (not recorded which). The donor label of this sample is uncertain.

The CDR3 nucleotides read TGTGCCAGCCGCTCTGGGGCCAACGTCCTGACTTTC. Residues: CASRSGANVLTF. The J gene is TRBJ2-6, the V gene TRBV12-3 or TRBV12-4, with no clear D. There are 12 residues in the CDR3. V was trimmed by 8 bases and J by 0 bases, leaving 2 bases between them.